This entry lists 29 T cell receptor beta chains sequenced from one sample in a study of T cells in Graves' hyperthyroidism and ophthalmopathy. What was amplified from RNA transcripts were TCR beta CDR3 regions. First-round RT-PCR with HTBI primers amplified the TCR CDR3 region. Using its own MiXCR run on the multiplex PCR reads, TCRdb lists one record per CDR3 protein. Of 800,000 or so distinct CDR3 sequences listed, around 38% are singletons. Material for sequencing was blood. These receptor sequences come from a man between 18 and 29 years old with Graves' hyperthyroidism.

There are many counts of this clonotype. The chain is built from TRBV2 and TRBJ2-2; D remains ambiguous. Germline V gene sequence: CDR1 SNHLY, CDR2 FYNNEI. Trimming left V 10 bases short and J 5 bases short, with 17 bases between. The CDR3 is 14 amino acids. Here the CDR3 reads CAISARQRTGELFF. The CDR3 nucleotides are TGTGCCATCTCGGCCCGGCAACGGACCGGGGAGCTGTTTTTT.

The V gene is TRBV29-1, the J gene TRBJ2-5; tentatively, D is TRBD1 (5 bases). The germline V and J ends were trimmed by 8 bases and 5 bases, with 12 bases remaining between them. The CDR3 is 11 amino acids. Per the germline V gene, CDR1 is SQVTM and CDR2 is ANQGSEA. The CDR3 DNA reads as TGCAGCTTGTCAGGGTGGGAGACCCAGTACTTC. It yields the protein CSLSGWETQYF.

The chain combines TRBV20-1 with TRBJ2-2; 8 bases align to TRBD2. Germline values: CDR1 DFQATT, CDR2 SNEGSKA (reference sequence). J lost 7 bases, V lost 0 bases, and 10 bases had no gene match. This CDR3 has 16 residues. The DNA of the CDR3 is TGCAGTGCTAGAGACAGGCAAGCGGGAGTCATCGGGGAGCTGTTTTTT. Amino acids: CSARDRQAGVIGELFF.

The chain combines TRBV9 with TRBJ1-1; TRBD1 is a possible D gene (5 bases). Trimming removed 4 bases from V and 7 bases from J, with 14 bases in between. Germline values: CDR1 SGDLS, CDR2 YYNGEE. The CDR3 is 13 amino acids. CDR3 region: CASSSDILIEAFF. The CDR3 coding sequence is TGTGCCAGCAGCTCGGACATACTTATTGAAGCTTTCTTT. Full variable domain (missing parts from reference TRBV9 and TRBJ1-1): DSGVTQTPKHLITATGQRVTLRCSPRSGDLSVYWYQQSLDQGLQFLIQYYNGEERAKGNILERFSAQQFPDLHSELNLSSLELGDSALYFCASSSDILIEAFFGQGTRLTVV.

This clonotype was seen repeatedly, ten times or more. The V gene is TRBV9, the J gene TRBJ2-5, with TRBD2 identical over 7 bases. CDR1 and CDR2 from the germline V gene are SGDLS and YYNGEE. The CDR3 extends over 13 amino acids. The V and J ends lost 3 bases and 1 base, in that order; junction bases with no gene match: 0. CDR3 sequence reads: CASSASGQETQYF. The CDR3 DNA is TGTGCCAGCAGCGCTAGCGGCCAAGAGACCCAGTACTTC.

Ten or more counts support this clonotype. V gene TRBV7-9 combines with J gene TRBJ2-7; 9 nucleotides agree with TRBD2. The junction had 3 bases not matched to a gene; V was cut back by 5 bases and J by 4 bases. This CDR3 comprises 13 residues. Germline CDR1 is SEHNR and CDR2 is FQNEAQ (reference sequence). This CDR3 reads CASSETSGYEQYF. The CDR3, as DNA: TGTGCCAGCAGCGAGACTAGCGGATACGAGCAGTACTTC.

The chain links TRBV2 to TRBJ2-2, with D hard to call. The CDR3 length is 13 residues. Trimming left V 7 bases short and J 6 bases short, with 12 bases between. From germline, CDR1 is SNHLY and CDR2 FYNNEI. CDR3 region: CASTQSLSGELFF. CDR3 coding DNA: TGTGCCAGCACCCAAAGCTTATCCGGGGAGCTGTTTTTT. Full variable domain (rest looked up from reference TRBV2 and TRBJ2-2): EPEVTQTPSHQVTQMGQEVILRCVPISNHLYFYWYRQILGQKVEFLVSFYNNEISEKSEIFDDQFSVERPDGSNFTLKIRSTKLEDSAMYFCASTQSLSGELFFGEGSRLTVL.

This sequence joins TRBV2 and TRBJ2-2; D is perhaps TRBD1 (5 bases). Germline assignment: CDR1 SNHLY and CDR2 FYNNEI. This CDR3 spans 15 amino acids. V was shortened by 1 base and J by 4 bases, with 10 bases between the two germline ends. The CDR3 DNA reads TGTGCCAGCAGTGAAGGGGGCCGAGTCACCGGGGAGCTGTTTTTT. Translating gives CASSEGGRVTGELFF. The full variable domain, its missing parts supplied by reference TRBV2 and TRBJ2-2, is EPEVTQTPSHQVTQMGQEVILRCVPISNHLYFYWYRQILGQKVEFLVSFYNNEISEKSEIFDDQFSVERPDGSNFTLKIRSTKLEDSAMYFCASSEGGRVTGELFFGEGSRLTVL.

This clonotype was seen only a few times. A much larger clone is a single base away; this may be a read error. The chain joins TRBV7-2 to TRBJ2-7; D call uncertain. Trimming cost V 8 bases and J 3 bases, with 5 bases left between them. This CDR3 spans 10 amino acids. Per germline, CDR1 SGHTA and CDR2 FQGNSA. Here the CDR3 reads CASADYEQYF. CDR3 DNA sequence: TGTGCCAGCGCTGACTACGAGCAGTACTTC.

In the case of this clonotype: One end of the junction fails to match germline, which may point to a read error. The chain joins TRBV10-3 to TRBJ2-7; possibly TRBD1 for D (6 bases). Germline V gene lookup returns CDR1 ENHRY and CDR2 SYGVKD. The CDR3 is 15 residues long. The CDR3 nucleotides are TGTGCCAGCAGTTTATTAGGGCACAGGGAAGGCGAGCAGTACTTC. It is translated as CASSLLGHREGEQYF.

This chain joins TRBV9 and TRBJ2-2; 7 positions match TRBD1. This CDR3 is built from 15 residues. Losses at the gene ends were 3 bases for V and 4 bases for J; bases not matched to a gene: 6. Looked up from germline, CDR1 is SGDLS and CDR2 is YYNGEE. CDR3 coding DNA: TGTGCCAGCAGCGCCTCCGACAGGGTCACCGGGGAGCTGTTTTTT. Residues: CASSASDRVTGELFF.

This clonotype was seen many times. CDR3 nucleotides: TGCGCCAGCAGCTTGGGGGACAGGGATTCACCCCTCCACTTT. Translated: CASSLGDRDSPLHF. The V call is TRBV5-1, the J call TRBJ1-6, with 9 bases fitting TRBD1. V lost 0 bases, J lost 8 bases, and 0 bases stayed unmatched. Looked up from germline, CDR1 is SGHRS and CDR2 is YFSETQ. The CDR3 contains 14 residues.

Concerning this clonotype: Being one base from a much bigger clone, this may be a read error. This rearrangement joins TRBV10-3 to TRBJ2-7; D possibly uses TRBD1 or TRBD2 (6 bases each). The V gene lost 2 bases and the J gene lost 7 bases, with 18 bases spanning the gap. Per germline, CDR1 ENHRY and CDR2 SYGVKD. This CDR3 contains 15 residues. Here the CDR3 reads CAISEPTGAHAEQYF. Written as DNA, the CDR3 is TGTGCCATCAGTGAGCCGACGGGGGCCCACGCGGAGCAGTACTTC.

Comment on this clonotype: Compared with germline, one end of the junction differs, possibly owing to a read error. The chain carries TRBV7-9 and TRBJ2-7; the D is unclear. This CDR3 is 13 amino acids long. Germline values: CDR1 SEHNR, CDR2 FQNEAQ (reference sequence). The CDR3 here is CAGSFVSAAEQYF. The CDR3 DNA follows: TGTGCCGGCAGCTTCGTGTCGGCTGCCGAGCAGTACTTC.

As concerns this clonotype: Just one base apart from a much larger clone, this may be a read error. The gene calls are TRBV10-3 and TRBJ2-7; no definite D call. Looked up from germline, CDR1 is ENHRY and CDR2 is SYGVKD. This CDR3 spans 14 amino acids. The V end lost 0 bases, the J end lost 11 bases, and 17 bases lay between the germline ends. CDR3 nucleotides: TGTGCCATCAGTGAGTCGGACGGCGAAAGCGTGGAGTACTTC. Amino acids: CAISESDGESVEYF.

V usage is TRBV12-3 or TRBV12-4 and J usage is TRBJ2-5; D gene uncertain. CDR3 length: 14 amino acids. Trimming shortened V by 3 bases and J by 2 bases, and 10 bases separated the two germline ends. The CDR3 sequence: CASSFRGIQETQYF. CDR3 in DNA: TGTGCCAGCAGTTTTCGTGGGATACAAGAGACCCAGTACTTC.

The CDR3: CASSGASRGETQYF. The CDR3 DNA follows: TGTGCCAGCAGCGGGGCCAGCCGGGGTGAGACCCAGTACTTC. The chain links TRBV9 to TRBJ2-5; possibly TRBD2 for D (5 bases). The CDR3 consists of 14 residues. V was cut by 3 bases and J by 5 bases, with 14 bases left in between. Per germline, CDR1 SGDLS and CDR2 YYNGEE.

The J gene is TRBJ2-7, the V gene TRBV6-5, with TRBD1 as a possible D gene (6 bases). Germline-derived CDR1 and CDR2 are MNHEY and SVGAGI. The CDR3 loop spans 12 amino acids. V gave up 5 bases and J gave up 7 bases, with 12 bases separating them. CDR3 residues: CASSPDSREQYF. DNA for the CDR3: TGTGCCAGCAGTCCGGACAGTAGGGAGCAGTACTTC.

This clonotype was observed a few times. J is TRBJ1-2 and V is TRBV12-5; the match to TRBD1 covers 7 bases. Per the germline V gene, CDR1 is LGHNT and CDR2 is FRNRAP. CDR3 length: 13 residues. Trimming at V came to 3 bases and at J to 8 bases, leaving 6 bases not matched to a gene. DNA for the CDR3: TGTGCTAGTGGTTTAGGGGGCGCAAGGGGCTACACCTTC. It translates to CASGLGGARGYTF.

V usage is TRBV7-6 and J usage is TRBJ1-1; TRBD1 might be the D (5 bases). Trimming removed 2 bases at V and 2 bases at J, with 9 bases between. The CDR3 loop spans 14 amino acids. Germline CDR1 SGHVS, CDR2 FNYEAQ. The CDR3 spells CASSLPGFNTEAFF. In DNA, the CDR3 is TGTGCCAGCAGCTTACCAGGGTTTAACACTGAAGCTTTCTTT.

About this clonotype itself: The conserved phenylalanine or tryptophan is not found at the CDR3 terminus, so this likely reflects a read error. This chain connects TRBV20-1 to TRBJ1-1; D gene ambiguous. The CDR3 is 12 amino acids. Trimming left V 2 bases short and J 1 base short, with 5 bases between. CDR1 is DFQATT and CDR2 is SNEGSKA in the germline V gene (reference sequence). CDR3 coding DNA: TGCAGTGCTAGAACCGGGAACACTGAAGCTTTCCTT. Its translation is CSARTGNTEAFL.

This clonotype was picked up one time. The V gene is TRBV7-9, the J gene TRBJ2-5; 12 nucleotides agree with TRBD2. V shed 8 bases and J 4 bases; nucleotides not matched to a gene: 8. The germline V gene has CDR1 SEHNR and CDR2 FQNEAQ (reference sequence). This CDR3 comprises 15 residues. CDR3 coding DNA: TGTGCCAGCCGTTCGGGGGGACTAGCGGGAGAGACCCAGTACTTC. Protein sequence: CASRSGGLAGETQYF.

The V and J genes are TRBV29-1 and TRBJ1-2, with a weak D call TRBD1 (6 bases). Per germline, CDR1 SQVTM and CDR2 ANQGSEA. Trimming removed 6 bases from V and 2 bases from J, with 10 bases in between. The CDR3 is 12 residues long. CDR3: CSVFTGNYGYTF. The CDR3 bases are TGCAGCGTATTTACAGGGAACTATGGCTACACCTTC.

A note on this clonotype: One end of the junction does not line up with germline, which may come from a read error. V and J are TRBV7-7 and TRBJ2-2; 13 positions match TRBD2. CDR1 SSHAT and CDR2 FNYEAQ come from the germline V gene (reference sequence). This CDR3 is built from 16 residues. CDR3 residues: CASSVGLAGVTGELFF. The CDR3 bases are TGTGCTAGCAGCGTCGGACTAGCGGGAGTTACCGGGGAGCTGTTTTTT. The full variable domain, with the rest looked up from reference TRBV7-7 and TRBJ2-2, is GAGVSQSPRYKVTKRGQDVTLRCDPISSHATLYWYQQALGQGPEFLTYFNYEAQPDKSGLPSDRFSAERPEGSISTLTIQRTEQRDSAMYRCASSVGLAGVTGELFFGEGSRLTVL.

There are a few counts of this clonotype. The chain links TRBV12-3 or TRBV12-4 to TRBJ1-3, with unresolved D. This CDR3 contains 14 residues. Between the trimmed V and J ends, which lost 1 base and 1 base, there was a span of 5 bases. CDR3 in DNA: TGTGCCAGCAGTTTAGTGAGATCTGGAAACACCATATATTTT. Translating it yields CASSLVRSGNTIYF.

This clonotype was detected ten times or more. This chain connects TRBV5-6 to TRBJ1-5; D is unresolved. The CDR3 runs to 13 residues. The germline V gene has CDR1 SGHDT and CDR2 YYEEEE. Trimming pared 4 bases from V and 5 bases from J, leaving 10 bases between. The CDR3 reads CASSAQFDQPQHF. As DNA, the CDR3 is TGTGCCAGCAGCGCGCAGTTCGATCAGCCCCAGCATTTT.

At least ten counts were recorded for this clonotype. The chain couples TRBV10-3 to TRBJ2-7, with D hard to call. V lost 2 bases and J 0 bases, leaving 8 bases between the germline ends. The CDR3 spans 14 residues. Germline V gene lookup returns CDR1 ENHRY and CDR2 SYGVKD. The CDR3 DNA sequence: TGTGCCATCAGTGAGCAGGCAGCCTCCTACGAGCAGTACTTC. This gives the protein CAISEQAASYEQYF.

This clonotype came up many times. The chain has TRBV7-8 and TRBJ2-2, with D perhaps TRBD2 (6 bases). Germline V gene data show CDR1 as SGHVS and CDR2 as FQNEAQ. The CDR3 is 14 residues long. Trimming left V 1 base short and J 8 bases short, with 11 bases between. The CDR3 DNA follows: TGTGCCAGCAGCTTAGATTCGGGGGTAGGGGAGCTGTTTTTT. Encoded protein: CASSLDSGVGELFF.

For this clonotype: Lacking the conserved final phenylalanine or tryptophan, this CDR3 likely reflects a read error. Because the CDR3's place on the DNA is in doubt, the DNA is left out and the CDR3 is given as listed by TCRdb. The chain joins TRBV7-8 to TRBJ1-3. The CDR3 is 10 amino acids long, termini counted. Germline CDR1 SGHVS, CDR2 FQNEAQ. CDR3 sequence reads: CASSLVSANT.